Below are 11 T cell receptor beta chains sequenced from a single sample in a study of shared clonotypes between healthy human individuals. This table comes from immunoSEQ multiplex PCR, and its TCRdb copy is limited to in-frame clones, with some not included. The table has some 490,000 clones, 78% seen once; the top ten hold about 11%. What was sequenced was PBMCs. The receptors were sampled from a woman aged 40 to 49 in good health. Some clones in this sample may be carry-over from other donors' samples.

This clone occurred a few times. The chain has TRBV28 and TRBJ2-7; D is undetermined. This CDR3 region has 15 residues. Germline loops: CDR1 MDHEN, CDR2 SYDVKM. Trimming took off 3 bases at V and 3 bases at J, with 15 bases between the two ends. The CDR3 sequence is CASSFGANLFYEQYF. The CDR3 coding sequence is TGTGCCAGCAGTTTTGGCGCAAACTTATTCTACGAGCAGTACTTC.

The V and J genes are TRBV7-2 and TRBJ2-3; TRBD2 matches 9 bases. CDR3 length: 18 residues. Unmatched junction bases numbered 11, after V lost 1 base and J lost 3 bases. Germline V gene lookup returns CDR1 SGHTA and CDR2 FQGNSA. CDR3 coding DNA: TGTGCCAGCAGCTTAGAGGGGTTAGCGGGAGTTATGACAGATACGCAGTATTTT. It yields the protein CASSLEGLAGVMTDTQYF.

This clone was found once. The rearrangement joins TRBV4-2 to TRBJ2-7; possible D gene TRBD1, 5 bases. There are 14 residues in the CDR3. CDR1 and CDR2 from the germline V gene are LGHNA and YNFKEQ. The V end lost 0 bases, the J end lost 3 bases, and 9 bases lay between the germline ends. The CDR3 reads CASSQDGADYEQYF. The CDR3 DNA follows: TGTGCCAGCAGCCAAGATGGGGCGGACTACGAGCAGTACTTC.

This clone has more than one count but fewer than ten. This chain connects TRBV7-3 to TRBJ2-1, with D tentatively TRBD2 (6 bases). V dropped 0 bases and J dropped 9 bases, with 12 bases sitting between them. The CDR3 contains 14 residues. Germline V gene sequence: CDR1 SGHTA, CDR2 FQGTGA. The CDR3 here is CASSLTASDGEQFF. CDR3 DNA sequence: TGTGCCAGCAGCTTAACGGCTAGCGACGGTGAGCAGTTCTTC.

This clone has at least ten counts. J is TRBJ2-1 and V is TRBV5-8; D gene uncertain. V gave up 1 base and J gave up 5 bases, with 13 bases separating them. Germline loops: CDR1 SGHTS, CDR2 YDEGEE. The CDR3 is made up of 15 amino acids. The CDR3 loop reads CASSLIGVTNNEQFF. CDR3 DNA: TGTGCCAGCAGCTTGATAGGAGTAACCAACAATGAGCAGTTCTTC.

The chain couples TRBV2 to TRBJ2-7; D is possibly TRBD1 (7 bases). Germline-derived CDR1 and CDR2 are SNHLY and FYNNEI. CDR3 length equals 13 residues. With 3 bases removed from V and 6 bases from J, the gap between germline ends came to 12 bases. The CDR3 loop reads CASSEAQGGEQYF. CDR3 DNA: TGTGCCAGCAGTGAGGCCCAGGGGGGCGAGCAGTACTTC.

The CDR3 bases are TGTGCCAGCAGCGTAGCTCCCCACGGGGGCCAAGAGACCCAGTACTTC. The encoded protein is CASSVAPHGGQETQYF. The chain links TRBV9 to TRBJ2-5; tentative D call: TRBD2 (6 bases). Germline CDR1 SGDLS, CDR2 YYNGEE. This CDR3 contains 16 residues. The V and J ends lost 0 bases and 1 base respectively, with 13 bases between them.

This clone appeared many times. The chain joins TRBV28 to TRBJ1-2, with D unresolved. With 2 bases removed from V and 8 bases from J, the gap between germline ends came to 9 bases. Germline CDR1 is MDHEN and CDR2 is SYDVKM. This CDR3 has 12 amino acids. The CDR3 DNA reads TGTGCCAGCAGTTTACGGGAGAGAGGCTACACCTTC. This codes for CASSLRERGYTF.

This clone was seen once. V usage is TRBV6-5 and J usage is TRBJ2-7, with no clear D. The CDR3 consists of 10 residues. Germline V gene sequence: CDR1 MNHEY, CDR2 SVGAGI. V shed 7 bases and J shed 5 bases, with 6 bases lying between them. The CDR3 DNA reads TGTGCCAGCAAGTCACACGAGCAGTACTTC. Protein sequence: CASKSHEQYF.

The chain recombines TRBV28 with TRBJ2-3, with 12 nucleotides matching TRBD2. J was trimmed by 10 bases and V by 6 bases; bases with no gene match: 11. CDR1 and CDR2 (germline): MDHEN, SYDVKM. CDR3 length: 15 residues. CDR3 region: CASSETSGRPGAQYF. The CDR3 DNA is TGTGCCAGCAGCGAGACTAGCGGGAGACCGGGGGCGCAGTATTTT.

J is TRBJ2-4 and V is TRBV29-1, with D possibly TRBD1 on 5 matching bases. Trimming took off 8 bases at V and 0 bases at J, with 17 bases between the two ends. This CDR3 contains 15 residues. Germline CDR1 and CDR2: SQVTM and ANQGSEA. The CDR3 bases are TGCAGCTTCCCCTTAAGACAGCCAGCCAAAAACATTCAGTACTTC. It specifies CSFPLRQPAKNIQYF. The full variable domain, in which reference TRBV29-1 and TRBJ2-4 provide the parts outside the CDR3, is SAVISQKPSRDICQRGTSLTIQCQVDSQVTMMFWYRQQPGQSLTLIATANQGSEATYESGFVIDKFPISRPNLTFSTLTVSNMSPEDSSIYLCSFPLRQPAKNIQYFGAGTRLSVL.